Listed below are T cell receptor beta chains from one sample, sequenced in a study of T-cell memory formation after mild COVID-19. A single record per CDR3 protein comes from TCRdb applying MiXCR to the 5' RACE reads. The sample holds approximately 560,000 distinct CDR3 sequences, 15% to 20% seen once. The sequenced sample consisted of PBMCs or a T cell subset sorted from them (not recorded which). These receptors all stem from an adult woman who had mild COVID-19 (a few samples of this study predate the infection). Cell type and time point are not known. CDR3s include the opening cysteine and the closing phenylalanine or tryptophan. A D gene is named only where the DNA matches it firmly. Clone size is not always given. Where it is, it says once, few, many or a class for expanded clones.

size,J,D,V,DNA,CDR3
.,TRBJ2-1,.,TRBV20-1,TGCAGTGCGAACGGGAGACCTACCTACAATGAGCAGTTCTTC,CSANGRPTYNEQFF
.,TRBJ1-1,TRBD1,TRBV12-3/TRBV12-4,TGTGCCAGCAGTGGTAGGGACAGAGGGAACACTGAAGCTTTCTTT,CASSGRDRGNTEAFF
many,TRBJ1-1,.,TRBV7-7,TGTGCCAGCAGCTTGTCAGAGAACACTGAAGCTTTCTTT,CASSLSENTEAFF
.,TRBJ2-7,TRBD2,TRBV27,TGTGCCAGCAGAGAGTTAGCGGGAGTTACCTACGAGCAGTACTTC,CASRELAGVTYEQYF
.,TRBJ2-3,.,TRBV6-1,TGTGCCAGCGATCCGGGGGCCTCAGATACGCAGTATTTT,CASDPGASDTQYF
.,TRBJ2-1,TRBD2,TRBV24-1,TGTGCCACCAGTGATTTGGGACTAGCGGGAGCTTGGTACAATGAGCAGTTCTTC,CATSDLGLAGAWYNEQFF
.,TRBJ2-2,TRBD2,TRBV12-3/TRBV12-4,TGTGCCAGCAGTTTAGGACTAGCGGGAAGGCTGGGCTCCGGGGAGCTGTTTTTT,CASSLGLAGRLGSGELFF
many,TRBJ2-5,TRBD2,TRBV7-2,TGTGCCAGCAGCTTAGGGTTTGGCGGGAGCGTGACCCAGTACTTC,CASSLGFGGSVTQYF
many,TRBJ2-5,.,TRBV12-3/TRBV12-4,TGTGCCAGCAGAGGGCACGGGGCGGAGACCCAGTACTTC,CASRGHGAETQYF
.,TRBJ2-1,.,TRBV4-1,TGCGCCAGCAGCCAAGTTCCAGGGTTCTTCGATGAGCAGTTCTTC,CASSQVPGFFDEQFF
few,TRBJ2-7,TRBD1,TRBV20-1,TGCAGTGCCCATGGGACAGGGGAACTCGAGCAGTACTTC,CSAHGTGELEQYF
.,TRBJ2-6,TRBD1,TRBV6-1,TGTGCCAGCAGTGAAGAAAGGACAGGGGGCGCGCTCTGGGCCAACGTCCTGACTTTC,CASSEERTGGALWANVLTF
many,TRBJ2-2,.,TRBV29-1,TGCAGCGTTTTAGCCGGGACGGTCCGCACCGGGGAGCTGTTTTTT,CSVLAGTVRTGELFF
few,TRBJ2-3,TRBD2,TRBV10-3,TGTGCCATCTCCCCCATGGACCCCGGGACTAGTCAAGATACGCAGTATTTT,CAISPMDPGTSQDTQYF
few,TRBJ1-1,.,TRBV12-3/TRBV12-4,TGTGCCAGCAGTTTAACAGAGTACACTGAAGCTTTCTTT,CASSLTEYTEAFF
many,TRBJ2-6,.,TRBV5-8,TGTGCCAGCAGCTTGGACAGGGCGGCTGGGGCCAACGTCCTGACTTTC,CASSLDRAAGANVLTF
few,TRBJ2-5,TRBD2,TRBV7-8,TGTGCCAGCATTTCTAGCGGGAGTTGGGGCGGGACCCAGTACTTC,CASISSGSWGGTQYF
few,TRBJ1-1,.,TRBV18,TGTGCCAGCTCACCACCCCCGGATGGCACTGAAGCTTTCTTT,CASSPPPDGTEAFF
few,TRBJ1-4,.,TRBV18,TGTGCCAGCTCACCGGATCAAACTAATGAAAAACTGTTTTTT,CASSPDQTNEKLFF
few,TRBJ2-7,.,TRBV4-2,TGTGCCAGCAGCCAGGGTCGGGCGCAGTACTTC,CASSQGRAQYF
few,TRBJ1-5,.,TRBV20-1,TGCAGTGCTAGATTAGAGGGAGGCCAGCCCCAGCATTTT,CSARLEGGQPQHF
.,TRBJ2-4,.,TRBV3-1,TGTGCCAGCAGCCAATTCGGCCAGACGCCGGCCAAAAACATTAAGTACTTC,CASSQFGQTPAKNIKYF
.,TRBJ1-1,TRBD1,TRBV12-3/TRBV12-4,TGTGCCAGCATCCTGGGCGGGACAGGGGGCTCGAACACTGAAGCTTTCTTT,CASILGGTGGSNTEAFF
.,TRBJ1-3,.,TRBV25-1,TGTGCCAGCAGTAGAGACACCATATATTTT,CASSRDTIYF
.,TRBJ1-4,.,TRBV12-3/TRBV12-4,TGTGCCAGCAGTTTTGGAGGGGCGCACGGAAAACTGTTTTTT,CASSFGGAHGKLFF
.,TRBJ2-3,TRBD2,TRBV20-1,TGCAGTGCTAGACGGACTAGCCCTCGCGCAGATACGCAGTATTTT,CSARRTSPRADTQYF
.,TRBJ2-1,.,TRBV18,TGTGCCAGCTCACCACCGAGGACTAATCGGGGCAATGAGCAGTTCTTC,CASSPPRTNRGNEQFF
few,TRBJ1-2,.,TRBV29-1,TGCAGCGTTGAAAGGGCAGGGTCATATGGCTACACCTTC,CSVERAGSYGYTF
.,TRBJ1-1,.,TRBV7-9,TGTGCCAGCAGCTTTTCCGGTGAAGCTTTCTTT,CASSFSGEAFF
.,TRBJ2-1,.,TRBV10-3,TGTGCCATCAAAGGGGACTCAGCCTACAATGAGCAGTTCTTC,CAIKGDSAYNEQFF
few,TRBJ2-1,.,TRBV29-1,TGCAGCGCTGGGGCTGTTAAGATTAGCTCCTACAATGAGCAGTTCTTC,CSAGAVKISSYNEQFF
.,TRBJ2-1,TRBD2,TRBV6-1,TGTGCCAGCAGTGAATATTTCCTAGCGGGAGTGGAAAATGAGCAGTTCTTC,CASSEYFLAGVENEQFF
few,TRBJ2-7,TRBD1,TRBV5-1,TGCGCCAGCAGCGAGGCAGGGGGCCCCTACGAGCAGTACTTC,CASSEAGGPYEQYF
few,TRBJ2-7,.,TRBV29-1,TGCAGCGTTGGAAGGACAAGCTCCTACGAGCAGTACTTC,CSVGRTSSYEQYF
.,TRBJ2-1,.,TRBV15,TGTGCCACCAGCAGAGCCAAGGGGGTAAGGGTCAATGAGCAGTTCTTC,CATSRAKGVRVNEQFF
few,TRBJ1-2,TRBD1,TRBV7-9,TGTGCCAGCAGCTTAGGAGGGACAGGGGCTGGCTACACCTTC,CASSLGGTGAGYTF
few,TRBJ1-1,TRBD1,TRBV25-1,TGTGCCAGCAGTTACTCCGGGACAGGGCTGAACACTGAAGCTTTCTTT,CASSYSGTGLNTEAFF
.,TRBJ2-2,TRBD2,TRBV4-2,TGTGCCAGCAGCCAAGGACTAGCGGGGGGCCAGAACACCGGGGAGCTGTTTTTT,CASSQGLAGGQNTGELFF
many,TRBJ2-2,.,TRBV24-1,TGTGCCACCAAAGAATTAGGGACCGGGGAGCTGTTTTTT,CATKELGTGELFF
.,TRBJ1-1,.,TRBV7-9,TGTGCCAGCAGCCCTTGGGTCGGGCAGAACACTGAAGCTTTCTTT,CASSPWVGQNTEAFF
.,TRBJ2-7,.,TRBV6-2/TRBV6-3,TGTGCCATCGCAAGACCGGGACAAAGATACGAGCAGTACTTC,CAIARPGQRYEQYF
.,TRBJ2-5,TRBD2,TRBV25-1,TGTGCCAGCAGTGAATTGAGCGGGGGGGCCGGAGAGACCCAGTACTTC,CASSELSGGAGETQYF
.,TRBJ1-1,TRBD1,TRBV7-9,TGTGCCAGCAACTCAAGGCGACAGGGGGAAGGTTACATGAACACTGAAGCTTTCTTT,CASNSRRQGEGYMNTEAFF
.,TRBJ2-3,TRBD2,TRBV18,TGTGCCAGCTCACCCCTAGGGACTAGCGGGGGTCACACAGATACGCAGTATTTT,CASSPLGTSGGHTDTQYF
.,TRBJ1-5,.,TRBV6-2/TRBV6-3,TGTGCCAGCGTATCCACGGCCGGGGGGAATCAGCCCCAGCATTTT,CASVSTAGGNQPQHF
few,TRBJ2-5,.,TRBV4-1,TGCGCCAGCAGCCAAGCCCCAGCAGGGAAGGAGACCCAGTACTTC,CASSQAPAGKETQYF
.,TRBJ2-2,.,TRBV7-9,TGTGCCACCAGGGGTAGGGAGCTGTTTTTT,CATRGRELFF
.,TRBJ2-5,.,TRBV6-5,TGTGCCAGCAGTTACTCGACTGGTGCGGGGCAAGAGACCCAGTACTTC,CASSYSTGAGQETQYF
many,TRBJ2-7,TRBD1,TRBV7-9,TGTGCCAGCAGCACCAACAGGGGGCCCGCTGGCGAGCAGTACTTC,CASSTNRGPAGEQYF
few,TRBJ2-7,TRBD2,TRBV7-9,TGTGCCAGCAGCTTGCGGGAGGGCCAGGGGGGCGAGCAGTACTTC,CASSLREGQGGEQYF
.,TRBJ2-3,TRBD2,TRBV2,TGTGCCAGCAGTGAGCCAGCGGGGGGTTTCACAGATACGCAGTATTTT,CASSEPAGGFTDTQYF
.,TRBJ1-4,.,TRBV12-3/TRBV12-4,TGTGCCAGCAGAAAGATGGATGAAAAACTGTTTTTT,CASRKMDEKLFF
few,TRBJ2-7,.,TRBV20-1,TGCAGTGCTAGAGCCCAACAGGGGAGGTCCTACGAGCAGTACTTC,CSARAQQGRSYEQYF
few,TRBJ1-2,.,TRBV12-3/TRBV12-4,TGTGCCAGCAGCACCCTCCCCGGAGGCTATGGCTACACCTTC,CASSTLPGGYGYTF
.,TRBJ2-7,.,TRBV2,TGTGCCGGAGATTTTGGGAGCTCCTACGAGCAGTACTTC,CAGDFGSSYEQYF
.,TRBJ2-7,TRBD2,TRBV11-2,TGTGCCAGCAGCTTTCGTGAACGGGGGGAGGGCCCACTGGAGCAGTACTTC,CASSFRERGEGPLEQYF
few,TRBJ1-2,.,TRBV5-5,TGTGCCAGCAGGCGGGACACGGGCACGAAGTTTGAGGGCTACACCTTC,CASRRDTGTKFEGYTF